Included here is one T cell receptor (beta chain) sequence, with context. These data originate in a study of cytomegalovirus exposure and HLA in healthy donors. The PCR was carried out with 60 Vbeta primers and 13 Jbeta primers. Sequencing was performed with immunoSEQ multiplex PCR; in TCRdb, only in-frame clones are kept and a portion is missing. The sample lists about 67,000 clones; around 80% were seen once. This CDR3 is built from 14 residues. Germline CDR1 and CDR2: SEHNR and FQNEAQ (reference sequence). The ends were cut back, 2 bases at V and 6 bases at J, with 10 bases in the middle. The sequencing input was PBMCs. The source of this sequence is a man aged 35 to 55 in good health and CMV-seronegative. The rearrangement links TRBV7-9 to TRBJ2-2, with D perhaps matching TRBD1 (6 bases). CDR3 in amino acids: CASSLTGGAGELFF. The CDR3 nucleotides read TGTGCCAGCAGCTTAACTGGGGGCGCCGGGGAGCTGTTTTTT.